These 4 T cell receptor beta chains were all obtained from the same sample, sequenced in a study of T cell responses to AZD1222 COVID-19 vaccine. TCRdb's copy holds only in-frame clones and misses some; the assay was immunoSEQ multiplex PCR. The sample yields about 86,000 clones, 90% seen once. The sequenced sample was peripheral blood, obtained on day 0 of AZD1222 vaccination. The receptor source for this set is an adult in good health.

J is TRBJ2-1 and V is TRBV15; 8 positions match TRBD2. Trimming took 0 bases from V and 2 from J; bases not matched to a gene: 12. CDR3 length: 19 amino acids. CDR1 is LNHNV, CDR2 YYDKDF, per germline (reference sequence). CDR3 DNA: TGTGCCACCAGCAGAGATCCGGCCGGGCTAGCGGGCCCCTACAATGAGCAGTTCTTC. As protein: CATSRDPAGLAGPYNEQFF.

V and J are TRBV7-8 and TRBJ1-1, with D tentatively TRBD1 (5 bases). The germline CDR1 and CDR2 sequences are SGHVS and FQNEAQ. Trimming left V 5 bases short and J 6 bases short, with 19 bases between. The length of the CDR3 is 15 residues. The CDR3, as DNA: TGTGCCAGCAGCCAACGACCGGGGGAAAGGGCTGAAGCTTTCTTT. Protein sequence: CASSQRPGERAEAFF.

The CDR3 sequence: CASSPGGGGANVLTF. The CDR3 DNA sequence: TGTGCCAGCAGCCCGGGGGGAGGAGGGGCCAACGTCCTGACTTTC. The chain employs TRBV7-9 and TRBJ2-6; 7 bases fit TRBD2. The germline V gene has CDR1 SEHNR and CDR2 FQNEAQ (reference sequence). This CDR3 is 15 amino acids long. J gave up 4 bases and V 5 bases, and 5 bases lay outside the gene matches.

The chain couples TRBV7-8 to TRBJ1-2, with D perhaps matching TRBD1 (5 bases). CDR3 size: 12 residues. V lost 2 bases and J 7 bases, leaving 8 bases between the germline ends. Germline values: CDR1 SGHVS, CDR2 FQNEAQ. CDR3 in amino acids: CASSLSGIGYTF. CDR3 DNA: TGTGCCAGCAGCTTATCAGGGATTGGCTACACCTTC.